This T cell receptor beta chain was recovered during a study of control samples from healthy donors and cancer patients (dated by TCRdb to the early 2020s). A note on this clone: No cognate antigen has been identified for it. Per-nucleotide qualities are absent, and no much larger clonotype sits a single base away.

Library preparation employed the immunoSEQ multiplex PCR assay. Imported from immuneACCESS, the table was reduced by TCRdb to in-frame sequences with V and J called. These copies leave out some clones; in studies compared against another copy, an unresolved V gene accounts for under half, and the cause of the remainder is not known. This sample gives about 58,000 clones in total; about 87% of them show up just once. The ten largest clones represent 12% of the sample. V is clipped by 6 bases and J by 0 bases, and the sequence between their germline boundaries is 22 bases long. Counted from cysteine to phenylalanine, this CDR3 has 18 amino acids. CDR3 DNA is the only sequence kept; it has 54 bases, read in frame from the first base. CDR1 and CDR2 are read off the germline V gene as SGDLS and YYNGEE.

The chain was built from TRBV9 and TRBJ1-3; TRBD1 might be the D gene, on 6 matching bases. The material sequenced was PBMCs. This clonotype was sampled from a woman aged 55-70 years with lung cancer. Here is the DNA: TGTGCCAGCACCTCGGGGGCAAGCCACTATCTCTCTGGAAACACCATATATTTT. It specifies CASTSGASHYLSGNTIYF.